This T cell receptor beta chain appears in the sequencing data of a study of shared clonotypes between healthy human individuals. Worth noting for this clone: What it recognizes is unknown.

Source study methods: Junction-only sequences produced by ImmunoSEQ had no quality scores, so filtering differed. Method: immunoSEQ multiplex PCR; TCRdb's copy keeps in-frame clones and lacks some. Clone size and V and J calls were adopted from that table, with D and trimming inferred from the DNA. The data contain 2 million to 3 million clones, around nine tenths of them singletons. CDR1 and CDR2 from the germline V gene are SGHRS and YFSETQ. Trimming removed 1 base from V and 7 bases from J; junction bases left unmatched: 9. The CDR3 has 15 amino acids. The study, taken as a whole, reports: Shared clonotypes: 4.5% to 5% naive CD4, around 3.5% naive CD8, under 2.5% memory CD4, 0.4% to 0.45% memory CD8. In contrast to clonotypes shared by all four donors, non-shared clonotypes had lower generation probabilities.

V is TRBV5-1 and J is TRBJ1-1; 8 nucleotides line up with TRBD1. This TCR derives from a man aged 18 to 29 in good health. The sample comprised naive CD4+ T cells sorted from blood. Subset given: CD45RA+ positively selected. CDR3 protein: CASSLNLGQGSEAFF. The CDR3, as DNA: TGCGCCAGCAGCTTGAATCTAGGACAGGGTAGTGAAGCTTTCTTT.